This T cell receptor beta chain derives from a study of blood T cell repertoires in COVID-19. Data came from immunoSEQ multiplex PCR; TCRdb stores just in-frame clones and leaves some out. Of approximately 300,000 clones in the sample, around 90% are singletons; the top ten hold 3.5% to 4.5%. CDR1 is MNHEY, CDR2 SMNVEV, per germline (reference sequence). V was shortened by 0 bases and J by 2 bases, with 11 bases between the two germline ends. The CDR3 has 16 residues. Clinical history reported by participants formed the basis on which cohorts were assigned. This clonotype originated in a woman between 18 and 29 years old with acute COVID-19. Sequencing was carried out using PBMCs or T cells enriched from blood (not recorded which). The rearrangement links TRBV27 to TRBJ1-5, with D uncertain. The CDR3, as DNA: TGTGCCAGCAGTTTATCATTCTCAGTTGGCAATCAGCCCCAGCATTTT. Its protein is CASSLSFSVGNQPQHF.